This TCR beta chain originates from a study of T cell repertoires in cytomegalovirus infection. This clonotype was recorded once. The antigen is not known. Study-wide results and limits: HLA-C-restricted, CMV-specific TCR beta clonotypes were dominant ex vivo. Carriers of CMV plus the relevant HLA were identified by cumulative public TCR beta family frequency.

Germline loops: CDR1 ENHRY, CDR2 SYGVKD. The CDR3 spans 14 residues. Unmatched junction bases numbered 6, after V lost 6 bases and J lost 6 bases. MiXCR was run by TCRdb on the reads, yielding one entry per CDR3 protein. The sample holds some 350,000 distinct CDR3 sequences, about 32% seen once. Sequences were derived from cultured PBMCs, sampled from culture after CMV antigen stimulation. The sequence was collected from a human donor in good health (CMV status not recorded). Some clones in this sample may be carry-over from other donors' samples. The rearrangement uses TRBV10-3 and TRBJ1-5; 9 nucleotides align to TRBD1. CDR3 region: CAISPGQGGQPQHF. CDR3 DNA: TGTGCCATCAGCCCGGGACAGGGTGGTCAGCCCCAGCATTTT.